Listed here is a single T cell receptor (beta chain). Its antigen remains unidentified. The germline V gene has CDR1 SGHRS and CDR2 YFSETQ. The ends were cut back, 0 bases at V and 10 bases at J, with 8 bases in the middle. The CDR3 has 13 amino acids. These data originate in a study of cytotoxic CD8 clonotypes in ibrutinib-treated CLL. General observations from the study: Clonotypes that were public were uncommon, and they contracted or stayed stable on treatment.

TCRdb's copy holds only in-frame clones and misses some; the assay was immunoSEQ multiplex PCR. Found here are a few hundred thousand clones, roughly 70% of them singletons; the top ten hold approximately 6%. The sample consisted of PBMCs, taken after 36 months of ibrutinib treatment. This sequence originates from a human donor with chronic lymphocytic leukemia. V gene TRBV5-1 combines with J gene TRBJ1-6; tentative D call: TRBD1 (5 bases). The CDR3 sequence: CASSLGDGSPLHF. The CDR3 DNA reads TGCGCCAGCAGCTTGGGGGACGGGTCACCCCTCCACTTT.